These 20 T cell receptor beta chains share one sample of origin, sequenced in a study of T-cell memory formation after mild COVID-19. MiXCR, run by TCRdb on the 5' RACE reads, gives a single entry per CDR3 protein. Of roughly 250,000 distinct CDR3 sequences in the sample, 15% to 20% are singletons; the top ten hold 3.5%. The sequenced sample consisted of PBMCs or a T cell subset sorted from them (not recorded which). These TCRs come from a man younger than 35 who had mild COVID-19 (a few samples of this study predate the infection). Cell type and time point are not known.

The rearrangement links TRBV7-2 to TRBJ1-4; 8 bases are a match to TRBD1. In germline, CDR1 is SGHTA, CDR2 FQGNSA. J was trimmed by 1 base and V by 5 bases; bases with no gene match: 6. This CDR3 has 16 residues. The CDR3 here is CASSRQGPLTNEKLFF. In nucleotides, the CDR3 is TGTGCCAGCAGCCGACAGGGGCCCCTAACTAATGAAAAACTGTTTTTT. Variable domain in full (rest from reference TRBV7-2 and TRBJ1-4): GAGVSQSPSNKVTEKGKDVELRCDPISGHTALYWYRQSLGQGLEFLIYFQGNSAPDKSGLPSDRFSAERTGGSVSTLTIQRTQQEDSAVYLCASSRQGPLTNEKLFFGSGTQLSVL.

The gene calls are TRBV2 and TRBJ2-2; 7 bases align to TRBD2. This CDR3 region has 15 residues. Germline CDR1 reads SNHLY; CDR2 reads FYNNEI. With V trimmed by 4 bases and J by 3 bases, 5 bases remained unmatched. The CDR3 bases are TGTGCCAGCAGTGGGGGGAGGGCGCACACCGGGGAGCTGTTTTTT. Its translation: CASSGGRAHTGELFF.

This clonotype has more than one count but fewer than ten. This chain links TRBV5-1 with TRBJ2-3; 8 nucleotides match TRBD2. The CDR3 consists of 15 residues. CDR1 and CDR2 from the germline V gene are SGHRS and YFSETQ. The J segment lost 3 bases and the V segment lost 0 bases, leaving 3 bases of the junction unmatched. This chain's CDR3 is CASSLVGLVTDTQYF. DNA of the CDR3: TGCGCCAGCAGCTTGGTGGGACTAGTGACAGATACGCAGTATTTT.

The chain joins TRBV6-2 or TRBV6-3 to TRBJ1-1, with D perhaps TRBD1 (5 bases). Germline lookup yields CDR1 MNHEY and CDR2 SVGEGT. The CDR3 totals 14 residues. The V end lost 8 bases, the J end lost 0 bases, and 13 bases lay between the germline ends. The CDR3 region has the DNA TGTGCCAGCGTCCTCCGGGGGATGAACACTGAAGCTTTCTTT. Translation: CASVLRGMNTEAFF.

The chain carries TRBV7-2 and TRBJ1-4; no firm D call. V lost 3 bases, J lost 8 bases, and 19 bases lay in between. The germline V gene has CDR1 SGHTA and CDR2 FQGNSA. This CDR3 region has 16 residues. In nucleotides, the CDR3 is TGTGCCAGCAGCTTGAGCCCGAGTGGGCCGGGGGAAAAACTGTTTTTT. This codes for CASSLSPSGPGEKLFF.

This clonotype was counted a few times. V is TRBV5-1 and J is TRBJ2-3; unclear D gene. Germline values: CDR1 SGHRS, CDR2 YFSETQ. This CDR3 has 15 residues. V was trimmed by 0 bases and J by 2 bases, leaving 10 bases between them. The CDR3 nucleotides read TGCGCCAGCAGCTTGGGGCCCAACCCCACAGATACGCAGTATTTT. Translating it yields CASSLGPNPTDTQYF. The full variable domain, rest sourced from reference TRBV5-1 and TRBJ2-3, is KAGVTQTPRYLIKTRGQQVTLSCSPISGHRSVSWYQQTPGQGLQFLFEYFSETQRNKGNFPGRFSGRQFSNSRSEMNVSTLELGDSALYLCASSLGPNPTDTQYFGPGTRLTVL.

The chain has TRBV7-8 and TRBJ2-7, with TRBD1 as a possible D gene (7 bases). The CDR3 contains 15 residues. The V and J ends lost 5 bases and 12 bases respectively, with 26 bases between them. Germline CDR1 SGHVS, CDR2 FQNEAQ. The CDR3 here is CASSPEPHQTGRPYF. CDR3 DNA: TGTGCCAGCAGCCCTGAGCCCCATCAGACAGGGAGGCCGTACTTC.

This chain links TRBV5-1 with TRBJ1-1; TRBD1 might be the D (5 bases). Germline lookup yields CDR1 SGHRS and CDR2 YFSETQ. The CDR3 contains 13 residues. With 4 bases removed from V and 3 bases from J, the gap between germline ends came to 10 bases. The CDR3: CASSRQIDTEAFF. The CDR3 nucleotides are TGCGCCAGCAGCCGACAGATTGACACTGAAGCTTTCTTT.

This chain uses TRBV7-2 with TRBJ1-2; 11 nucleotides line up with TRBD1. Germline trimming cut 5 bases from V and 7 bases from J; bases unmatched to any gene: 3. Per germline, CDR1 SGHTA and CDR2 FQGNSA. This CDR3 has 13 residues. As DNA, the CDR3 is TGTGCCAGCAGCCAGGGACAGGGGGGTGGCTACACCTTC. This encodes CASSQGQGGGYTF.

This clonotype was counted a few times. The chain uses TRBV20-1 and TRBJ1-1; D perhaps matches TRBD1 (5 bases). From germline, CDR1 is DFQATT and CDR2 SNEGSKA (reference sequence). The CDR3 sequence is 14 residues long. The V gene lost 3 bases and the J gene lost 3 bases, with 14 bases spanning the gap. CDR3 DNA: TGCAGTGCTAGGCCCCCCTCAGGGTACACTGAAGCTTTCTTT. Translation gives CSARPPSGYTEAFF.

This clonotype was seen repeatedly, ten times or more. The chain's CDR3 is CASRGQGASYNEQFF. Here the CDR3 DNA reads TGCGCCAGCCGCGGACAGGGGGCCTCCTACAATGAGCAGTTCTTC. The J gene is TRBJ2-1, the V gene TRBV5-1, with 11 bases lining up with TRBD1. V shed 7 bases and J 0 bases; nucleotides not matched to a gene: 3. The CDR3 runs 15 residues. Germline values: CDR1 SGHRS, CDR2 YFSETQ.

This clonotype was detected only a few times. This chain uses TRBV4-2 with TRBJ2-1; a possible D gene is TRBD2 (6 bases). Trimming removed 3 bases at V and 2 bases at J, with 11 bases between. The CDR3 sequence is 15 residues long. Germline loops: CDR1 LGHNA, CDR2 YNFKEQ. Here the CDR3 DNA reads TGTGCCAGCAGCCAGCCGGGACTGACCTACAATGAGCAGTTCTTC. Its translation is CASSQPGLTYNEQFF.

This clonotype was seen only a few times. The chain carries TRBV11-2 and TRBJ2-7; TRBD1 matches 9 bases. The CDR3 is 14 amino acids. Germline CDR1 and CDR2: SGHAT and FQNNGV. J was trimmed by 7 bases and V by 1 base; bases with no gene match: 5. The CDR3 region has the DNA TGTGCCAGCAGCTTAGGGGGAGACAGGGGGGAGCAGTACGTC. Translated: CASSLGGDRGEQYV.

V usage is TRBV4-1 and J usage is TRBJ2-5, with unresolved D. V was pared by 2 bases and J by 0 bases, with 7 bases between. This CDR3 is 14 amino acids long. Per germline, CDR1 MGHRA and CDR2 YSYEKL. CDR3 sequence reads: CASSQWADQETQYF. The DNA for the CDR3 is TGCGCCAGCAGCCAATGGGCAGACCAAGAGACCCAGTACTTC.

This clonotype was seen a few times. The chain couples TRBV7-9 to TRBJ2-5; 14 bases are a match to TRBD2. With 5 bases clipped from V and 5 bases from J, the junction kept 13 bases outside the gene matches. Germline V CDR1 and CDR2: SEHNR, FQNEAQ (reference sequence). The CDR3 has 18 amino acids. The CDR3 DNA follows: TGTGCCAGCAGCCGTCCTGGACTAGCGGGAGGCCCGGGGGAGACCCAGTACTTC. Protein sequence: CASSRPGLAGGPGETQYF. Looking up the rest from reference TRBV7-9 and TRBJ2-5 gives the full variable domain: DTGVSQNPRHKITKRGQNVTFRCDPISEHNRLYWYRQTLGQGPEFLTYFQNEAQLEKSRLLSDRFSAERPKGSFSTLEIQRTEQGDSAMYLCASSRPGLAGGPGETQYFGPGTRLLVL.

In its sample, this clonotype was seen many times. The chain joins TRBV28 to TRBJ2-3; TRBD2 matches at 9 bases. The trim removed 4 bases at V and 5 bases at J, leaving 7 bases unmatched. In germline, CDR1 is MDHEN, CDR2 SYDVKM. The CDR3 consists of 15 residues. The CDR3: CASSSAGGQGDTQYF. The CDR3 nucleotides read TGTGCCAGCAGTTCGGCGGGGGGGCAGGGAGATACGCAGTATTTT.

This clonotype was recorded a few times. The V call is TRBV6-6, the J call TRBJ1-4, with 7 positions matching TRBD1. CDR3 length equals 16 residues. The V gene end was trimmed by 2 bases and the J gene end by 3 bases; junction bases not matched to a gene: 6. Germline V gene data show CDR1 as MNHNY and CDR2 as SVGAGI (reference sequence). The CDR3, as DNA: TGTGCCAGCAGTTACCCTCCGGACAGGCCTAATGAAAAACTGTTTTTT. It codes for CASSYPPDRPNEKLFF.

The CDR3 loop reads CATGTGANYGYTF. CDR3 nucleotides: TGTGCCACGGGGACAGGCGCTAACTATGGCTACACCTTC. The gene calls are TRBV10-3 and TRBJ1-2, with 8 bases aligning to TRBD1. The germline gives CDR1 ENHRY, CDR2 SYGVKD. J was trimmed by 0 bases and V by 10 bases; bases with no gene match: 4. The CDR3 extends over 13 amino acids.

There are a few counts of this clonotype. This sequence joins TRBV7-2 and TRBJ2-1, with TRBD1 as a possible D gene (5 bases). The germline CDR1 and CDR2 sequences are SGHTA and FQGNSA. CDR3 length equals 12 residues. V gave up 4 bases and J gave up 10 bases, with 11 bases separating them. The CDR3 sequence is CASSSSWGEQFF. The CDR3, as DNA: TGTGCCAGCAGCTCCTCGTGGGGCGAGCAGTTCTTC. Using reference TRBV7-2 and TRBJ2-1 for the parts outside the CDR3, the full variable domain is GAGVSQSPSNKVTEKGKDVELRCDPISGHTALYWYRQSLGQGLEFLIYFQGNSAPDKSGLPSDRFSAERTGGSVSTLTIQRTQQEDSAVYLCASSSSWGEQFFGPGTRLTVL.

This clonotype was observed a few times. V is TRBV6-1 and J is TRBJ2-3, with 7 bases lining up with TRBD1. There are 15 residues in the CDR3. Looked up from germline, CDR1 is MNHNS and CDR2 is SASEGT. Unmatched junction bases numbered 2, after V lost 0 bases and J lost 2 bases. CDR3 DNA: TGTGCCAGCAGTGAAGCGGGACAGTTCACAGATACGCAGTATTTT. As protein: CASSEAGQFTDTQYF.